Listed here are 8 T cell receptor beta chains from one sample, sequenced in a study of PD-1 blockade in classical Hodgkin lymphoma. Libraries were prepared by immunoSEQ multiplex PCR; TCRdb keeps only in-frame clonotypes and omits some of them. The sample holds tens of thousands of clones; 80% to 85% are singletons and the top ten take around 3%. Time point indicated: cycle 4 day 1 (C4D1), after more than 5 weeks of nivolumab. Each patient relapsed following autologous stem cell transplantation, and prior brentuximab vedotin exposure differed. Researchers used magnetic negative selection to pull out pure CD4+ T cells from thawed PBMCs. The source was CD4+ T cells from blood, collected before the fourth cycle of nivolumab. These receptor sequences come from a human donor with classical Hodgkin lymphoma.

The CDR3, as DNA: TGTGCCAGCAGTGAGCAGGCTAACACTGAAGCTTTCTTT. This sequence encodes CASSEQANTEAFF. The chain links TRBV6-4 to TRBJ1-1; D is undetermined. V was pared by 3 bases and J by 2 bases, with 7 bases between. The CDR3 has 13 residues. Germline V gene sequence: CDR1 MRHNA, CDR2 SNTAGT.

The rearrangement links TRBV27 to TRBJ1-2; D is uncertain. The V gene lost 1 base and the J gene lost 8 bases, with 11 bases spanning the gap. Germline values: CDR1 MNHEY, CDR2 SMNVEV (reference sequence). The CDR3 has 13 residues. The CDR3 nucleotides read TGTGCCAGCAGTTTATTAGGGATAGGAGGCTACACCTTC. Translating it yields CASSLLGIGGYTF.

The V call is TRBV18, the J call TRBJ1-1, with D uncertain. Trimming removed 1 base from V and 0 bases from J, with 6 bases in between. The CDR3 consists of 14 residues. Germline V gives CDR1 KGHSH, CDR2 LQKENI. This chain's CDR3 is CASSPLDMNTEAFF. The CDR3 nucleotides read TGTGCCAGCTCACCACTCGATATGAACACTGAAGCTTTCTTT.

This clone was seen once. The chain is built from TRBV19 and TRBJ1-5, with a weak D call TRBD1 (5 bases). V lost 3 bases and J lost 0, with 15 bases in between. Germline V CDR1 and CDR2: LNHDA, SQIVND (reference sequence). The CDR3 covers 17 residues. The CDR3 spells CASSISQGGNSNQPQHF. For the CDR3, the DNA is TGTGCCAGTAGTATCTCGCAGGGTGGAAATAGCAATCAGCCCCAGCATTTT.

The chain combines TRBV18 with TRBJ2-1; D is possibly TRBD2 (6 bases). This CDR3 region has 15 residues. In germline, CDR1 is KGHSH, CDR2 LQKENI. Between the trimmed V and J ends, which lost 3 bases and 6 bases, there was a span of 15 bases. CDR3 sequence (DNA): TGTGCCAGCTCACCCCGGGGGAAAGAGGGCAATGAGCAGTTCTTC. Translating it yields CASSPRGKEGNEQFF.

CDR3 protein: CASSLGGVDYEQYF. The CDR3 DNA reads as TGTGCCAGCAGCTTAGGAGGGGTAGACTACGAGCAGTACTTC. The rearrangement uses TRBV11-3 and TRBJ2-7; D may be TRBD1 or TRBD2 (5 bases each). The CDR3 has 14 amino acids. Trimming removed 1 base at V and 3 bases at J, with 10 bases between. The germline gives CDR1 SGHNT, CDR2 YENEEA.

This sequence joins TRBV28 and TRBJ1-1, with a possible D match to TRBD1 (6 bases). V lost 6 bases to trimming and J lost 5 bases, with 19 bases between them. The CDR3 runs to 15 residues. In germline, CDR1 is MDHEN, CDR2 SYDVKM. The CDR3 reads CASSEQGRGRTEAFF. In DNA, the CDR3 is TGTGCCAGCAGCGAACAGGGCCGCGGCCGGACTGAAGCTTTCTTT.

J is TRBJ1-2 and V is TRBV5-8; TRBD1 matches at 7 bases. Germline V gene data show CDR1 as SGHTS and CDR2 as YDEGEE. Trimming cost V 4 bases and J 4 bases; bases outside gene matches: 19. The CDR3 sequence is 18 residues long. CDR3: CASSRKRNLWDRIYGYTF. CDR3 DNA: TGTGCCAGCAGCCGCAAACGGAACCTATGGGACAGAATCTATGGCTACACCTTC.